This TCR beta chain was observed in a study of siplizumab effects on memory and regulatory T cells. The length of the CDR3 is 15 residues. Germline CDR1 SGHRS, CDR2 YFSETQ. Trimming stripped 0 bases from V and 7 bases from J, with 14 bases between. Libraries were prepared by immunoSEQ multiplex PCR; TCRdb keeps only in-frame clonotypes and omits some of them. Among some 120,000 clones listed, roughly 94% were seen once. This TCR came from a human donor in good health. The chain carries TRBV5-1 and TRBJ1-3; no clear D. Sample: non-Treg CD4+ T cells sorted from blood. CDR3 protein: CASSLGQNKRNTIYF. The CDR3 DNA follows: TGCGCCAGCAGCTTGGGCCAAAATAAAAGGAACACCATATATTTT.